The 17 T cell receptor beta chains below come from one sample, sequenced in a study of blood T cells in healthy people across ages. The use of a sample-barcoded 5' primer and a J-beta primer mix characterized a second PCR of 7 to 11 cycles. TCRdb re-called the 5' RACE reads through MiXCR, storing one row per CDR3 protein. The top ten clones hold about 11% of a sample with about 1.6 million distinct CDR3 sequences, almost 35% of them seen once. Sequenced input: blood. All receptors derive from a woman younger than 45 in good health.

About this clonotype itself: An end of the junction does not agree with germline; a read error may underlie this. The V call is TRBV20-1, the J call TRBJ2-1, with TRBD2 matching 11 bases. The germline V gene encodes CDR1 DFQATT and CDR2 SNEGSKA (reference sequence). This CDR3 is built from 18 residues. Written as DNA, the CDR3 is TGCAATGCTAGAGATGGGGGCCCTACTAGCGGGAGTGGAAATGAGCAGTTCTTC. Translation: CNARDGGPTSGSGNEQFF.

The V gene is TRBV11-2, the J gene TRBJ2-5; TRBD1 aligns across 8 bases. Germline values: CDR1 SGHAT, CDR2 FQNNGV. With V trimmed by 4 bases and J by 5 bases, 12 bases remained unmatched. The length of the CDR3 is 16 residues. The CDR3: CASSSSDREYVETQYF. In nucleotides, the CDR3 is TGTGCCAGCAGCTCCTCGGACAGGGAGTATGTGGAGACCCAGTACTTC.

This clonotype was found a few times. The chain links TRBV6-1 to TRBJ1-5; no firm D call. The CDR3 consists of 15 residues. The V end was cut by 5 bases, the J end by 5 bases, with 16 bases between. Germline V gene lookup returns CDR1 MNHNS and CDR2 SASEGT. For the CDR3, the DNA is TGTGCCAGCAGTCATCAGCCGAATTGGGATCAGCCCCAGCATTTT. Its protein is CASSHQPNWDQPQHF.

The V gene is TRBV2, the J gene TRBJ2-5, with D possibly TRBD2 on 6 matching bases. Germline CDR1 SNHLY, CDR2 FYNNEI. CDR3 length: 14 amino acids. Trimming stripped 6 bases from V and 5 bases from J, with 16 bases between. The CDR3 region has the DNA TGTGCCAGCAGCCAAGCGGGCCGCGGGGAGACCCAGTACTTC. Protein: CASSQAGRGETQYF.

The CDR3 loop is CASSEALQGAKLDGYTF. Here the CDR3 DNA reads TGTGCCAGCAGTGAAGCACTACAGGGGGCGAAACTAGATGGCTACACCTTC. The chain is built from TRBV6-1 and TRBJ1-2, with 9 bases identical to TRBD1. The CDR3 is 17 amino acids. CDR1 and CDR2 from the germline V gene are MNHNS and SASEGT. J was trimmed by 6 bases and V by 0 bases; bases with no gene match: 11.

This clonotype turned up a few times. The rearrangement links TRBV27 to TRBJ2-1; 8 bases line up with TRBD2. The J segment lost 4 bases and the V segment lost 7 bases, leaving 6 bases of the junction unmatched. Per the germline V gene, CDR1 is MNHEY and CDR2 is SMNVEV (reference sequence). This CDR3 contains 14 residues. DNA of the CDR3: TGTGCCAGCACGGGACTAGACAAGTACAATGAGCAGTTCTTC. Its translation: CASTGLDKYNEQFF.

The gene calls are TRBV15 and TRBJ2-7; possible D gene TRBD2, 5 bases. V lost 8 bases and J 0 bases, leaving 11 bases between the germline ends. The CDR3 loop spans 13 amino acids. Germline CDR1 reads LNHNV; CDR2 reads YYDKDF (reference sequence). The CDR3 DNA follows: TGTGCCACCCGTGGGAGTGGCTCCTACGAGCAGTACTTC. As protein: CATRGSGSYEQYF.

There are a few counts of this clonotype. This sequence may be a read error, since a much larger clone differs from it by one base. The chain employs TRBV29-1 and TRBJ2-7; TRBD2 aligns across 9 bases. The length of the CDR3 is 14 residues. Germline V CDR1 and CDR2: SQVTM, ANQGSEA. The V gene end was trimmed by 5 bases and the J gene end by 2 bases; junction bases not matched to a gene: 7. The CDR3 DNA reads TGCAGCGTTACAGAGCGGACTAGCGCCTACGAGCAGTACTTC. Residues: CSVTERTSAYEQYF.

The chain couples TRBV29-1 to TRBJ2-7; D unclear. With 6 bases removed from V and 4 bases from J, the gap between germline ends came to 13 bases. The CDR3 loop spans 12 amino acids. Per germline, CDR1 SQVTM and CDR2 ANQGSEA. The CDR3 loop reads CSVRFTGYEQYF. CDR3 DNA: TGCAGCGTCCGCTTCACGGGTTACGAGCAGTACTTC.

This clonotype was detected a few times. The chain is built from TRBV7-9 and TRBJ2-3, with D perhaps matching TRBD2 (6 bases). CDR1 is SEHNR and CDR2 is FQNEAQ in the germline V gene (reference sequence). V was trimmed by 0 bases and J by 2 bases, leaving 12 bases between them. The CDR3 has 16 residues. The chain's CDR3 is CASSLAGLAYTDTQYF. For the CDR3, the DNA is TGTGCCAGCAGCTTAGCTGGGCTAGCGTACACAGATACGCAGTATTTT.

This clonotype occurred a few times. V is TRBV19 and J is TRBJ2-7; TRBD2 might be the D (6 bases). Trimming stripped 1 base from V and 7 bases from J, with 11 bases between. In germline, CDR1 is LNHDA, CDR2 SQIVND (reference sequence). The CDR3 runs to 13 residues. The CDR3: CASSIGAGWEQYF. The CDR3 region has the DNA TGTGCCAGTAGTATAGGAGCGGGCTGGGAGCAGTACTTC.

The chain employs TRBV3-1 and TRBJ1-1, with a tentative D call TRBD1 (5 bases). Germline CDR1 and CDR2: LGHDT and YNNKEL (reference sequence). The length of the CDR3 is 15 residues. V was cut by 6 bases and J by 1 base, with 15 bases left in between. CDR3 sequence: CASRRGPQGNTEAFF. The CDR3, as DNA: TGTGCCAGCAGACGAGGGCCCCAGGGGAACACTGAAGCTTTCTTT.

This clonotype has just a few counts. CDR3 protein: CASSTRDGLNYGYTF. As DNA, the CDR3 is TGTGCCAGCAGCACAAGGGACGGCCTTAACTATGGCTACACCTTC. The genes are TRBV2 and TRBJ1-2; D perhaps matches TRBD1 (5 bases). The CDR3 runs to 15 residues. CDR1 is SNHLY, CDR2 FYNNEI, per germline. With 6 bases removed from V and 1 base from J, the gap between germline ends came to 15 bases.

The V call is TRBV20-1, the J call TRBJ1-4; D is perhaps TRBD1 (6 bases). V lost 6 bases, J lost 8 bases, and 16 bases lay in between. CDR3 length equals 13 residues. Germline values: CDR1 DFQATT, CDR2 SNEGSKA (reference sequence). CDR3 in amino acids: CSAVRGVREKLFF. The CDR3 region has the DNA TGCAGTGCCGTAAGGGGGGTTCGGGAAAAACTGTTTTTT.

There are a few counts of this clonotype. This chain joins TRBV20-1 and TRBJ2-5; perhaps D is TRBD1 or TRBD2 (5 bases each). Trimming took off 3 bases at V and 1 base at J, with 12 bases between the two ends. CDR1 is DFQATT and CDR2 is SNEGSKA in the germline V gene (reference sequence). The length of the CDR3 is 14 residues. The CDR3: CSASWGSRQETQYF. The CDR3 nucleotides read TGCAGTGCTAGTTGGGGGTCTCGCCAAGAGACCCAGTACTTC.

This clonotype showed up just a few times. The chain links TRBV6-1 to TRBJ2-7; D is undetermined. The CDR3 has 16 residues. Germline assignment: CDR1 MNHNS and CDR2 SASEGT. Deletions cut 1 base from V and 5 bases from J, with 18 bases between. CDR3 in DNA: TGTGCCAGCAGTGAAGATATCGATATACTGAGCGACGAGCAGTACTTC. This translates into CASSEDIDILSDEQYF.

This clonotype was counted only a few times. The chain links TRBV28 to TRBJ2-7; 9 bases agree with TRBD1. V lost 3 bases and J lost 4; bases outside the gene matches: 10. Germline V gene sequence: CDR1 MDHEN, CDR2 SYDVKM. This CDR3 contains 16 residues. CDR3 coding DNA: TGTGCCAGCAGTTTCCAACCCGAGACAGGGGGATACGAGCAGTACTTC. Its protein product is CASSFQPETGGYEQYF.